A selection of T cell receptor beta chains follows, all from one sample in a study of T cells in Graves' hyperthyroidism and ophthalmopathy. Via MiXCR, TCRdb re-called the multiplex PCR reads, giving one row per CDR3 protein. Among more than 550,000 distinct CDR3 sequences, around 19% were seen once, and the ten largest hold approximately 16%. What was sequenced was blood. These receptors came from a woman aged 45-59 years with Graves' hyperthyroidism that later progressed to Graves' ophthalmopathy. Each CDR3 is given with its conserved first and last residue. The order of the fields is V gene, J gene, D gene, clone size, CDR3 protein, CDR3 DNA. D genes are given only for firm matches. Clone size is stated in some rows and not others, as once, few, many or a class when expanded.

TRBV19,TRBJ2-5,.,few,CASSIRGGRETQYF,TGTGCCAGTAGTATTCGGGGAGGCCGAGAGACCCAGTACTTC
TRBV12-3/TRBV12-4,TRBJ2-6,.,few,CASSPWGAGANVLTF,TGTGCCAGCAGCCCTTGGGGGGCTGGGGCCAACGTCCTGACTTTC
TRBV19,TRBJ1-2,.,.,CASSISETGGYTF,TGTGCCAGTAGTATCTCCGAAACCGGTGGCTACACCTTC
TRBV29-1,TRBJ2-7,.,.,CSVGQIGSYEQYF,TGCAGCGTTGGGCAGATCGGCTCCTACGAGCAGTACTTC
TRBV20-1,TRBJ2-1,TRBD2,few,CSAPAAGGVNEQFF,TGCAGTGCGCCCGCAGCGGGGGGGGTAAATGAGCAGTTCTTC
TRBV11-2,TRBJ2-3,.,many,CASSLWQGSTDTQYF,TGTGCCAGCAGCTTATGGCAGGGAAGCACAGATACGCAGTATTTT
TRBV25-1,TRBJ2-7,.,few,CASRINEQYF,TGTGCCAGCAGAATAAACGAGCAGTACTTC
TRBV5-1,TRBJ2-5,.,few,CASSTGRRQETQYF,TGCGCCAGCAGCACGGGACGGCGCCAAGAGACCCAGTACTTC
TRBV5-1,TRBJ2-3,TRBD2,.,CASSLATSGGADTQCF,TGCGCCAGCAGCTTGGCCACTAGCGGGGGGGCAGATACGCAGTGTTTT
TRBV7-9,TRBJ1-1,.,few,CASSLTGQRAFF,TGTGCCAGCAGCTTGACAGGACAAAGAGCTTTCTTT
TRBV12-3/TRBV12-4,TRBJ1-5,.,.,CASSRRQSGSQHF,TGTGCCAGCAGCCGCCGACAGTCTGGGTCCCAGCATTTT
TRBV5-1,TRBJ2-1,.,few,CASSSTRSSYNEQFF,TGCGCCAGCAGTTCGACTAGGAGCTCCTACAATGAGCAGTTCTTC
TRBV29-1,TRBJ2-1,TRBD2,.,CSVLTSVSYNEQFF,TGCAGCGTTCTAACTAGCGTCTCCTACAATGAGCAGTTCTTC
TRBV6-9,TRBJ2-5,TRBD2,.,CASSYPKGGLEETQYF,TGTGCCAGCAGTTACCCCAAGGGAGGGTTAGAAGAGACCCAGTACTTC
TRBV29-1,TRBJ1-1,.,many,CSVGGSGYTEAFF,TGCAGCGTTGGTGGCAGTGGATACACTGAAGCTTTCTTT
TRBV5-1,TRBJ2-1,TRBD2,once,CASSTGLAAYNEQFF,TGCGCCAGCAGCACGGGGCTAGCGGCATACAATGAGCAGTTCTTC
TRBV7-9,TRBJ2-2,TRBD1,.,CASSDSAGTGVTGELFF,TGTGCCAGCAGCGATTCCGCCGGGACAGGGGTTACCGGGGAGCTGTTTTTT
TRBV7-9,TRBJ1-6,.,.,CASKQQGVNNSPLHF,TGTGCCAGCAAACAACAGGGCGTCAATAATTCACCCCTCCACTTT
TRBV12-3/TRBV12-4,TRBJ2-3,TRBD2,.,CASSLRLAGTDTQYF,TGTGCCAGCAGTTTACGACTAGCGGGGACAGATACGCAGTATTTT
TRBV12-3/TRBV12-4,TRBJ2-1,.,.,CASSGALGSSSYNEQFF,TGTGCCAGCAGTGGGGCCCTGGGGTCTAGCTCCTACAATGAGCAGTTCTTC
TRBV12-3/TRBV12-4,TRBJ2-3,.,few,CASSFRFTDTQYF,TGTGCCAGCAGTTTCAGATTCACAGATACGCAGTATTTT
TRBV5-1,TRBJ2-7,.,many,CASSLRQGSGEQYF,TGCGCCAGCAGCTTGAGACAGGGTAGCGGCGAGCAGTACTTC
TRBV5-1,TRBJ2-1,TRBD1,many,CASSLRSSTGHNEQFF,TGCGCCAGCAGCTTGAGGTCCTCGACAGGGCACAATGAGCAGTTCTTC
TRBV3-1,TRBJ1-2,.,many,CASSQGESGYTF,TGTGCCAGCAGCCAAGGGGAGTCGGGCTACACCTTC
TRBV10-3,TRBJ2-3,.,.,CAISESVDTQYF,TGTGCCATCAGTGAGTCAGTCGATACGCAGTATTTT
TRBV7-9,TRBJ2-5,.,few,CASSPSDIYETQYF,TGTGCCAGCAGCCCCTCGGACATTTACGAGACCCAGTACTTC
TRBV6-5,TRBJ1-1,TRBD1,.,CASITGGTEAFF,TGTGCCAGCATTACAGGGGGCACTGAAGCTTTCTTT
TRBV3-1,TRBJ2-1,.,many,CASSRNYYNEQFF,TGTGCCAGCAGCCGAAACTACTACAATGAGCAGTTCTTC
TRBV15,TRBJ1-5,.,.,CATSRDSGGNQPQHF,TGTGCCACCAGCAGAGACTCCGGGGGGAATCAGCCCCAGCATTTT